This entry concerns a single T cell receptor (beta chain). The sample is drawn from a study of blood T cell repertoires in COVID-19. Study-level information: T cells, B-cell-depleted T cells, or PBMCs provided the cDNA or gDNA that served as material.

Method: immunoSEQ multiplex PCR; TCRdb's copy keeps in-frame clones and lacks some. In the table there are approximately 50,000 clones, about 82% of which are singletons. Per the germline V gene, CDR1 is MNHEY and CDR2 is SMNVEV (reference sequence). V dropped 6 bases and J dropped 4; count of bases not matched to a gene: 5. The CDR3 extends over 14 amino acids. The receptor's source is an elderly woman with acute or convalescent COVID-19. Specimen: peripheral blood. The chain links TRBV27 to TRBJ1-3, with 8 bases identical to TRBD1. The CDR3 DNA is TGTGCCAGCAGGCCTACAGGGGGAGGAAACACCATATATTTT. It specifies CASRPTGGGNTIYF.